The subject of this entry is one T cell receptor (beta chain). Its matching antigen is unknown. The PCR employed 60 Vbeta primers together with 13 Jbeta primers. Here immunoSEQ multiplex PCR was the method, and the copy in TCRdb shows in-frame clones only, minus some. The sample includes approximately 200,000 clones, 79% of them seen just once. This sample was taken from a study of cytomegalovirus exposure and HLA in healthy donors. Findings and limits, study-wide: A later analysis appeared to link common viral pathogens to several of the most significant clusters. More clonal expansion characterized HLA-associated TCR beta chains than equally common others in a later analysis.

This clonotype was sampled from a girl under 18 in good health and CMV-seropositive. Material for sequencing was PBMCs.

The CDR3 DNA reads TGTGCCAGCCAGGGCAGATACACTGAAGCTTTCTTT. Translation gives CASQGRYTEAFF. The chain carries TRBV6-5 and TRBJ1-1, with D possibly matching TRBD1 (5 bases). CDR1 is MNHEY, CDR2 SVGAGI, per germline. CDR3 size: 12 residues. Trimming took 8 bases from V and 3 from J, leaving 10 bases between them.